This T cell receptor (beta chain) was sequenced during a study of T-cell reconstitution after alpha-beta-depleted transplantation in children. With 5 bases removed from V and 0 bases from J, the gap between germline ends came to 8 bases. The CDR3 runs to 13 residues. Germline loops: CDR1 KGHSH, CDR2 LQKENI. Preparation of the TCRbeta library used unique molecular identifiers. TCRdb reprocessed the PCR reads via MiXCR and lists one record per CDR3 protein. The table lists 360,000 or so distinct CDR3 sequences, around 20% of them singletons. This clonotype was observed a handful of times. This TCR was recovered from a human donor who donated a stem cell graft to a child with acute myeloid leukemia. The sequences come from PBMCs from the stem cell graft donor, collected from the stem cell graft. The chain combines TRBV18 with TRBJ2-7, with D possibly TRBD2 on 5 matching bases. This CDR3 is CASSSEVSYEQYF. CDR3 DNA sequence: TGTGCCAGCTCATCGGAGGTCTCCTACGAGCAGTACTTC.